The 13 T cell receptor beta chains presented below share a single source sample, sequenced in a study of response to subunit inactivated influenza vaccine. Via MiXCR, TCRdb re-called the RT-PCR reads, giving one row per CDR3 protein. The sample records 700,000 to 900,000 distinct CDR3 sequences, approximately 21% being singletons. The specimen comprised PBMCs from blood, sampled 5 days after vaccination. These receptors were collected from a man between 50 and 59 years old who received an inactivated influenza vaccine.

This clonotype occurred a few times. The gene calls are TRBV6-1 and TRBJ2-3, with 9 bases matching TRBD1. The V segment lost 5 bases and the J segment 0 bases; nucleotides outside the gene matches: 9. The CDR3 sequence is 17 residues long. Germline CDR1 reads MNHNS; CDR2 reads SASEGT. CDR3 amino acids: CASSPTFGTGSTDTQYF. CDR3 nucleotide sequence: TGTGCCAGCAGTCCCACCTTCGGGACAGGGAGCACAGATACGCAGTATTTT.

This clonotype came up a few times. The CDR3 loop reads CASSSQGEFRPEQETQYF. CDR3 nucleotide sequence: TGTGCCAGCAGTTCACAGGGGGAGTTTCGCCCGGAACAAGAGACCCAGTACTTC. The chain links TRBV28 to TRBJ2-5; 8 bases match TRBD1. J was trimmed by 2 bases and V by 4 bases; bases with no gene match: 15. The CDR3 is 18 residues long. The germline V gene has CDR1 MDHEN and CDR2 SYDVKM. Combining the CDR3 with reference TRBV28 and TRBJ2-5 gives the whole variable domain DVKVTQSSRYLVKRTGEKVFLECVQDMDHENMFWYRQDPGLGLRLIYFSYDVKMKEKGDIPEGYSVSREKKERFSLILESASTNQTSMYLCASSSQGEFRPEQETQYFGPGTRLLVL.

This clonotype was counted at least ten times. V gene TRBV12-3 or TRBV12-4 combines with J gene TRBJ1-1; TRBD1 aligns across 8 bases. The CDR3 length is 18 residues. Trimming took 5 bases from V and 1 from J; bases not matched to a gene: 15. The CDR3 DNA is TGTGCCAGCAGTCCCGCCGACAGGGGCAGTCGGGCGAACACTGAAGCTTTCTTT. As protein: CASSPADRGSRANTEAFF.

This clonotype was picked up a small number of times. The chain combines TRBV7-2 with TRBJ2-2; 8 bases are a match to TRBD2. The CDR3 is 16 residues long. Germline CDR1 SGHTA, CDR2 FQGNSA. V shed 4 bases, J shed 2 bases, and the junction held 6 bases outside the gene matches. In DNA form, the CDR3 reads TGTGCCAGCAGCTGGAGTAGCGGGACCAACACCGGGGAGCTGTTTTTT. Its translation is CASSWSSGTNTGELFF.

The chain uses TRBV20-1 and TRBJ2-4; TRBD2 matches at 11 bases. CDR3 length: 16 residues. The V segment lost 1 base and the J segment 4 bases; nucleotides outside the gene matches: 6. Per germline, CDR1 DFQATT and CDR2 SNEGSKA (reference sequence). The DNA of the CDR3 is TGCAGTGCTAGAGTGGCGGGACTAGCGGAAAAAAACATTCAGTACTTC. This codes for CSARVAGLAEKNIQYF.

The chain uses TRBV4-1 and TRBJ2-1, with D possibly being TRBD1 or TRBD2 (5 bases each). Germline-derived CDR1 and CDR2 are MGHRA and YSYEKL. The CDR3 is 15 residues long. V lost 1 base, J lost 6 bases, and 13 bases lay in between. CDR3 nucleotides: TGCGCCAGCAGCCAAGGCCGGGGCTGGGGCAATGAGCAGTTCTTC. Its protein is CASSQGRGWGNEQFF.

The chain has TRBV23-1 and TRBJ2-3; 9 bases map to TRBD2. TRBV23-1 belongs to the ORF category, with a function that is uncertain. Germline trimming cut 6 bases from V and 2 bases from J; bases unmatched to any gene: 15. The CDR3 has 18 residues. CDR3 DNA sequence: TGCGCCAGCAGCCATACCGGCCGACTAGCGGAGACCACAGATACGCAGTATTTT. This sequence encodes CASSHTGRLAETTDTQYF.

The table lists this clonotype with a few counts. CDR3 DNA sequence: TGTGCCAGCAGTGGGAGATGGGCTAGCGGGAGAAGCACAGATACGCAGTATTTT. Its protein product is CASSGRWASGRSTDTQYF. The chain has TRBV25-1 and TRBJ2-3, with 10 bases that match TRBD2. Germline V gives CDR1 MGHDK, CDR2 SYGVNS. Trimming cost V 4 bases and J 0 bases; bases outside gene matches: 10. The CDR3 runs to 18 residues.

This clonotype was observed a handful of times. The CDR3 protein is CSAGRGGKDTEAFF. The CDR3 DNA reads TGCAGTGCTGGGCGGGGGGGGAAGGACACTGAAGCTTTCTTT. This chain connects TRBV20-1 to TRBJ1-1; D is possibly TRBD1 (5 bases). This CDR3 is 14 amino acids long. Germline V lookup: CDR1 DFQATT, CDR2 SNEGSKA (reference sequence). The ends were cut back, 5 bases at V and 3 bases at J, with 16 bases in the middle.

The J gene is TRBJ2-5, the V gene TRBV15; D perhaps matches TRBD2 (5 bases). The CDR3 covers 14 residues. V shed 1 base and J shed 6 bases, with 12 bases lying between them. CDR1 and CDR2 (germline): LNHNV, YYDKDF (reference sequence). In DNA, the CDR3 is TGTGCCACCAGCAGAGGTTTGGACTCCCAGACCCAGTACTTC. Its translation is CATSRGLDSQTQYF.

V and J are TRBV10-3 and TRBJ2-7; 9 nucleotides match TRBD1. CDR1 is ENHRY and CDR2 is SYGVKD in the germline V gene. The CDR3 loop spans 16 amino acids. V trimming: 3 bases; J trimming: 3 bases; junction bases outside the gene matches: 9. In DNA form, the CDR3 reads TGTGCCATCAGTGAATTGACAGGGGGTCGGGGCTACGAGCAGTACTTC. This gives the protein CAISELTGGRGYEQYF.

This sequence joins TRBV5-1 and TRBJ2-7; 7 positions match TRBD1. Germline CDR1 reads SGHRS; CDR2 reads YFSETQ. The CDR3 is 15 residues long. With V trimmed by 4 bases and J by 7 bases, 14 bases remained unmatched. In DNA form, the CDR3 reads TGCGCCAGCAGCGCGCGACAGGGAGTAATGAAAGAGCAGTACTTC. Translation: CASSARQGVMKEQYF.

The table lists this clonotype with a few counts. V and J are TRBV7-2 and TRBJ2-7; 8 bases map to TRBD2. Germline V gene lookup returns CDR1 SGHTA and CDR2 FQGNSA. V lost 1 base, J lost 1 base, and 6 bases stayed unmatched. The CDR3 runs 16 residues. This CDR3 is CASSLGSGGGSYEQYF. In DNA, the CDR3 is TGTGCCAGCAGCTTAGGATCGGGGGGGGGTTCCTACGAGCAGTACTTC.